The 9 T cell receptor beta chains reported below all come from one sample, sequenced in a study of blood T cell repertoires in COVID-19. Clones were read by immunoSEQ multiplex PCR, and TCRdb kept only the in-frame ones, dropping some. The table includes about 77,000 clones, about 80% detected once. Sequences were obtained from peripheral blood. All receptors come from a woman aged 70-85 years with acute or convalescent COVID-19.

As DNA, the CDR3 is TGTGCCAGCAGCTTATTCCCAGCGCTTGATGAGCAGTTCTTC. This sequence encodes CASSLFPALDEQFF. V usage is TRBV11-2 and J usage is TRBJ2-1; D unresolved. Germline V gives CDR1 SGHAT, CDR2 FQNNGV. The length of the CDR3 is 14 residues. Between the trimmed V and J ends, which lost 2 bases and 8 bases, there was a span of 13 bases.

In DNA, the CDR3 is TGTGCCAGCAGCCCCTTGATGAGCTCCTACAATGAGCAGTTCTTC. Amino acid sequence: CASSPLMSSYNEQFF. The V and J genes are TRBV5-5 and TRBJ2-1; D is unclear. Per germline, CDR1 SGHKS and CDR2 YYEKEE (reference sequence). This CDR3 comprises 15 residues. V was trimmed by 4 bases and J by 0 bases, leaving 11 bases between them.

The CDR3: CASSSRQGEYNEQFF. The CDR3 DNA reads TGTGCCAGCAGCTCCAGACAGGGAGAATACAATGAGCAGTTCTTC. The V and J genes are TRBV7-2 and TRBJ2-1; 7 positions agree with TRBD1. This CDR3 is built from 15 residues. V lost 4 bases to trimming and J lost 4 bases; unmatched junction nucleotides: 7. The V gene's germline CDR1 is SGHTA and CDR2 FQGNSA.

The V call is TRBV4-1, the J call TRBJ2-1; 11 bases align to TRBD1. There are 16 residues in the CDR3. CDR1 MGHRA and CDR2 YSYEKL come from the germline V gene. V shed 6 bases, J shed 5 bases, and the junction held 9 bases outside the gene matches. CDR3 sequence: CASRQRDRGGNNEQFF. The CDR3 nucleotides read TGCGCCAGCAGACAAAGGGACAGGGGGGGGAACAATGAGCAGTTCTTC.

The rearrangement links TRBV10-3 to TRBJ2-7; 9 bases fit TRBD1. The CDR3 totals 14 residues. Losses at the gene ends were 6 bases for V and 2 bases for J; bases not matched to a gene: 5. Per germline, CDR1 ENHRY and CDR2 SYGVKD. The CDR3 loop is CAISSTGGTYEQYF. Here the CDR3 DNA reads TGTGCCATCAGCAGCACAGGGGGCACCTACGAGCAGTACTTC.

The chain has TRBV4-1 and TRBJ1-2, with a weak D call TRBD1 (5 bases). The germline V gene encodes CDR1 MGHRA and CDR2 YSYEKL. V was shortened by 1 base and J by 4 bases, with 10 bases between the two germline ends. The CDR3 runs to 14 residues. CDR3 protein: CASSQGIGAYGYTF. In nucleotides, the CDR3 is TGCGCCAGCAGCCAAGGTATAGGGGCCTATGGCTACACCTTC.

CDR3 in DNA: TGTGCCAGTAGTATTTTCGGGAGCTCCTACAATGAGCAGTTCTTC. Its translation: CASSIFGSSYNEQFF. The chain employs TRBV19 and TRBJ2-1, with a weak D call TRBD2 (6 bases). This CDR3 spans 15 amino acids. Trimming shortened V by 3 bases and J by 0 bases, and 9 bases separated the two germline ends. Germline V gives CDR1 LNHDA, CDR2 SQIVND (reference sequence). Full variable domain (rest looked up from reference TRBV19 and TRBJ2-1): DGGITQSPKYLFRKEGQNVTLSCEQNLNHDAMYWYRQDPGQGLRLIYYSQIVNDFQKGDIAEGYSVSREKKESFPLTVTSAQKNPTAFYLCASSIFGSSYNEQFFGPGTRLTVL.

This rearrangement joins TRBV7-6 to TRBJ2-7, with 10 bases lining up with TRBD1. CDR1 and CDR2 (germline): SGHVS, FNYEAQ. With V trimmed by 1 base and J by 3 bases, 3 bases remained unmatched. The CDR3 sequence is 15 residues long. CDR3 nucleotide sequence: TGTGCCAGCAGCTTAGAGGGGACAGGGGTCTACGAGCAGTACTTC. Protein sequence: CASSLEGTGVYEQYF.

As to this clone: Distinct nucleotide sequences in the sample also encode this CDR3. The chain combines TRBV19 with TRBJ2-3; D remains ambiguous. V shed 1 base and J shed 1 base, with 9 bases lying between them. Germline CDR1 and CDR2: LNHDA and SQIVND (reference sequence). The CDR3 loop spans 15 amino acids. The CDR3 reads CASSIGLEGTDTQYF. DNA for the CDR3: TGTGCCAGTAGTATAGGGTTAGAGGGCACAGATACGCAGTATTTT.